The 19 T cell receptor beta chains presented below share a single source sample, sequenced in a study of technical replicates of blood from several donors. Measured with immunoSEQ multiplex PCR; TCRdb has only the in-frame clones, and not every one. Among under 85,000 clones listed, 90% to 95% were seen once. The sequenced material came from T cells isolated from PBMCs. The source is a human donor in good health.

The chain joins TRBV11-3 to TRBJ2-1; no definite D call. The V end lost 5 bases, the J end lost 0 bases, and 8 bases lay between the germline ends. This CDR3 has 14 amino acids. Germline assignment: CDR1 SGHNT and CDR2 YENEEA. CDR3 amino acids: CASSGESSYNEQFF. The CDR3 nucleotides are TGTGCCAGCAGCGGAGAGAGCTCCTACAATGAGCAGTTCTTC.

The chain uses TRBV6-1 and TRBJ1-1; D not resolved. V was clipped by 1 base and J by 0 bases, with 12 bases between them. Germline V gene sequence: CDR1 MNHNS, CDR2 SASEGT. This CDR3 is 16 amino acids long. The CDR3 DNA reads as TGTGCCAGCAGTGAAGGTCCTCTCCACATGAACACTGAAGCTTTCTTT. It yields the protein CASSEGPLHMNTEAFF.

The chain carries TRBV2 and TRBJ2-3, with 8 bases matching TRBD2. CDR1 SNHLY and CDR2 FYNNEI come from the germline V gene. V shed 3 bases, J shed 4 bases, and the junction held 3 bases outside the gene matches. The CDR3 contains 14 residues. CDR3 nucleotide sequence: TGTGCCAGCAGTGATCGGGGGGGCCCAGATACGCAGTATTTT. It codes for CASSDRGGPDTQYF.

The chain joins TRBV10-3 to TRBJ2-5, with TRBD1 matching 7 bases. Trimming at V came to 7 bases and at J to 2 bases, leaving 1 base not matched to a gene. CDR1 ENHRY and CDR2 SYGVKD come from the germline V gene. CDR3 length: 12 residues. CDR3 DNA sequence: TGTGCCATCATGGGACAGCAAGAGACCCAGTACTTC. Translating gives CAIMGQQETQYF.

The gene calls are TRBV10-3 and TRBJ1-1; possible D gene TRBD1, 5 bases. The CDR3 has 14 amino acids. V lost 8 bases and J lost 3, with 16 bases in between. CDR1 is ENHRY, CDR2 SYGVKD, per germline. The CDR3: CAIWSAGRHTEAFF. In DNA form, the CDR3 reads TGTGCCATCTGGTCTGCAGGGAGGCACACTGAAGCTTTCTTT.

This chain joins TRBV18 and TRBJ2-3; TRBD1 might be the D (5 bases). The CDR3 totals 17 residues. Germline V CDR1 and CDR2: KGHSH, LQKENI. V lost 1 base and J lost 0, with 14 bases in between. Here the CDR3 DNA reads TGTGCCAGCTCACCACAGGTCAGGGCCTTCAGCACAGATACGCAGTATTTT. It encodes CASSPQVRAFSTDTQYF.

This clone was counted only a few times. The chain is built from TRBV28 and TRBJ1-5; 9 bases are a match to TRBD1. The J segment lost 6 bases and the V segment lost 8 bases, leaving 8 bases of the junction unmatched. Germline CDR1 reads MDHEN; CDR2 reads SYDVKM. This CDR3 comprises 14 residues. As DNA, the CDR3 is TGTGCCAGCGAAAGTGGGACAGGGTTTCAGCCCCAGCATTTT. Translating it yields CASESGTGFQPQHF.

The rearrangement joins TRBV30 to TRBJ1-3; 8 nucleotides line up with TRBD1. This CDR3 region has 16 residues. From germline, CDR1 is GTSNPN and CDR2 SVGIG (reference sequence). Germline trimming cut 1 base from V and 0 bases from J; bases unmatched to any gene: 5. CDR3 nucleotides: TGTGCCTGGAGTGCAGGGGGCCTCGGCTCTGGAAACACCATATATTTT. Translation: CAWSAGGLGSGNTIYF.

The DNA of the CDR3 is TGTGCCAGCAGCTTATTAATATGGGATAGCGGCTACGAGCAGTACTTC. It codes for CASSLLIWDSGYEQYF. The chain uses TRBV11-3 and TRBJ2-7, with D maybe TRBD2 (6 bases). The germline V gene encodes CDR1 SGHNT and CDR2 YENEEA. Trimming shortened V by 2 bases and J by 3 bases, and 17 bases separated the two germline ends. The CDR3 runs 16 residues. The full variable domain, rest sourced from reference TRBV11-3 and TRBJ2-7, is EAGVVQSPRYKIIEKKQPVAFWCNPISGHNTLYWYLQNLGQGPELLIRYENEEAVDDSQLPKDRFSAERLKGVDSTLKIQPAELGDSAVYLCASSLLIWDSGYEQYFGPGTRLTVT.

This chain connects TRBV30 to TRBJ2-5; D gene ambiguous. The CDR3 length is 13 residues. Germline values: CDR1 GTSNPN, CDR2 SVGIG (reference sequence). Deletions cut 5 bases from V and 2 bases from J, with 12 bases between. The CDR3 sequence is CAWVPRSQETQYF. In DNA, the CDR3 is TGTGCCTGGGTCCCTCGGAGTCAAGAGACCCAGTACTTC.

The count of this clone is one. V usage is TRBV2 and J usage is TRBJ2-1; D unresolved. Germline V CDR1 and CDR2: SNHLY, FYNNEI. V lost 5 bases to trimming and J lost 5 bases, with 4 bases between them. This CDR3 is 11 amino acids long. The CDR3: CASSPHNEQFF. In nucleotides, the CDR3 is TGTGCCAGCAGTCCTCACAATGAGCAGTTCTTC.

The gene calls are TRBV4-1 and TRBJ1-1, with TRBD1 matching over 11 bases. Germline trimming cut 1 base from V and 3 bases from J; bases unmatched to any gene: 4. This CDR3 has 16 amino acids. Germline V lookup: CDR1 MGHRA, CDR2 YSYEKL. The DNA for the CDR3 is TGCGCCAGCAGCCAAGGGGACAGGGGGTATTACACTGAAGCTTTCTTT. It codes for CASSQGDRGYYTEAFF.

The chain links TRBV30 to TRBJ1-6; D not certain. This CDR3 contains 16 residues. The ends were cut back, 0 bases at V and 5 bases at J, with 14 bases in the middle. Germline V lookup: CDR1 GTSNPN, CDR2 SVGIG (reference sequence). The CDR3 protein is CAWSVGLSGDNSPLHF. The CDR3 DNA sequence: TGTGCCTGGAGTGTTGGACTGTCGGGCGATAATTCACCCCTCCACTTT.

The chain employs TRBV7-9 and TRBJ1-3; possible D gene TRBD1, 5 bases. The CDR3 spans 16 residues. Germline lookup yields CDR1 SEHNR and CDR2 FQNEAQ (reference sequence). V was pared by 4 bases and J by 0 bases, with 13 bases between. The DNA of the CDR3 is TGTGCCAGCAGCTATTTTCCGACAGTCTCTGGAAACACCATATATTTT. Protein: CASSYFPTVSGNTIYF.

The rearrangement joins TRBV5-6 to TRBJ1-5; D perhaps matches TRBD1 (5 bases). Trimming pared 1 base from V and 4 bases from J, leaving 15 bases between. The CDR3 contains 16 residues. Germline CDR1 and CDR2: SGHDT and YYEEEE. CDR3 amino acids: CASSLSPAGDNQPQHF. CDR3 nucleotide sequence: TGTGCCAGCAGCTTGAGTCCTGCGGGGGATAATCAGCCCCAGCATTTT.

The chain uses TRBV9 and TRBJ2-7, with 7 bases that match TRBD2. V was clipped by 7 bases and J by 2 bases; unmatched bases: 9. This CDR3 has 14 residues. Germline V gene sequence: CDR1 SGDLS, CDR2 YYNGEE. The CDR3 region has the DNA TGTGCCAGCTCCCTTGGACTAGGAACCTACGAGCAGTACTTC. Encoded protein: CASSLGLGTYEQYF.

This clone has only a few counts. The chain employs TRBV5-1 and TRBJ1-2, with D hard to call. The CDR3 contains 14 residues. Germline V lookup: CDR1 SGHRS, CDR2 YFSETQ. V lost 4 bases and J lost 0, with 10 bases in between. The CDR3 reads CASSPDNSNYGYTF. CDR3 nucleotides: TGCGCCAGCAGCCCCGACAACTCTAACTATGGCTACACCTTC. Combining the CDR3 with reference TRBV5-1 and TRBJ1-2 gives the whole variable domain KAGVTQTPRYLIKTRGQQVTLSCSPISGHRSVSWYQQTPGQGLQFLFEYFSETQRNKGNFPGRFSGRQFSNSRSEMNVSTLELGDSALYLCASSPDNSNYGYTFGSGTRLTVV.

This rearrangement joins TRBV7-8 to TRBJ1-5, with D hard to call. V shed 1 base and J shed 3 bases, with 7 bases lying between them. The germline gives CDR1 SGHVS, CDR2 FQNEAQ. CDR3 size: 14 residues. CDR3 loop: CASSLGQNNQPQHF. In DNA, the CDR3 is TGTGCCAGCAGCTTAGGCCAGAACAATCAGCCCCAGCATTTT.

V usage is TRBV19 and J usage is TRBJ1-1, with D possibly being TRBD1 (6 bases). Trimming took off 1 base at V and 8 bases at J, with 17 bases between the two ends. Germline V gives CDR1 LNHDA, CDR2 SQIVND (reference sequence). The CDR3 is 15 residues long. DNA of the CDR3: TGTGCCAGTAGTATAGGCCAGAGGACAGTATCGGAAGCTTTCTTT. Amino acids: CASSIGQRTVSEAFF.